What follows are 2 T cell receptor beta chains derived from one specimen sequenced in a study of persistence of HIV-infected CD4 T cells. Their target antigens are unknown. The stimulus was lysate of CMV-infected fibroblasts, approximately 9.6 ug/mL. Memory cells lacking CD40L and CD69 with high CD45RO were sorted. This was the immunoSEQ version 4 assay in survey mode. Profiling relied on immunoSEQ multiplex PCR, and the TCRdb table lists in-frame clones only, not all of them. Of about 48,000 clones in the sample, around 75% were seen once. The sample consisted of CD4+ T cells sorted from PBMCs after roughly 17-hour stimulation, taken from a patient who received antiretroviral therapy. The source is an adult man with HIV who was CMV-seropositive.

This chain links TRBV18 with TRBJ2-1; maybe TRBD1 (5 bases). Trimming left V 3 bases short and J 3 bases short, with 15 bases between. Germline-derived CDR1 and CDR2 are KGHSH and LQKENI. The CDR3 covers 16 residues. CDR3 nucleotide sequence: TGTGCCAGCTCACCCGAGAAGAAGGGGCTCTACAATGAGCAGTTCTTC. Amino acids: CASSPEKKGLYNEQFF.

The chain is built from TRBV25-1 and TRBJ2-1; 8 bases map to TRBD2. Germline V lookup: CDR1 MGHDK, CDR2 SYGVNS. The length of the CDR3 is 18 residues. V was clipped by 3 bases and J by 2 bases; unmatched bases: 12. Written as DNA, the CDR3 is TGTGCCAGCAGTGAGGGTAGTGGAGCGCGGGGGGCCTACAATGAGCAGTTCTTC. It encodes CASSEGSGARGAYNEQFF. The variable domain in full, completed from reference TRBV25-1 and TRBJ2-1, reads EADIYQTPRYLVIGTGKKITLECSQTMGHDKMYWYQQDPGMELHLIHYSYGVNSTEKGDLSSESTVSRIRTEHFPLTLESARPSHTSQYLCASSEGSGARGAYNEQFFGPGTRLTVL.